This T cell receptor beta chain was sequenced in a study of OX40 agonist ivuxolimab in advanced cancers. This CDR3 is built from 14 residues. V gave up 0 bases and J gave up 7 bases, with 12 bases separating them. Germline CDR1 LGHNA, CDR2 YSLEER. Profiling relied on immunoSEQ multiplex PCR, and the TCRdb table lists in-frame clones only, not all of them. The sample includes approximately 67,000 clones, approximately 90% of them seen just once. This specimen was CD4+ or CD8+ T cells sorted from blood, taken in a trial of the OX40 agonist ivuxolimab. V gene TRBV4-3 combines with J gene TRBJ1-2; D perhaps matches TRBD1 (6 bases). The source is an adult with an advanced solid tumor such as melanoma, head and neck, liver or kidney cancer. The CDR3 here is CASSQEGGSSGYTF. The CDR3 DNA follows: TGCGCCAGCAGCCAAGAAGGGGGATCGAGTGGCTACACCTTC.